This T cell receptor (beta chain) was identified during a study of post-analysis software for immune sequencing data. Study-level background: Relapsing-remitting, secondary progressive and progressive-relapsing multiple sclerosis courses were included.

Germline V gene data show CDR1 as MGHRA and CDR2 as YSYEKL. The length of the CDR3 is 14 residues. After removal of 2 bases from V and 6 bases from J, the junction contained 5 bases not matched to a gene. Built from TCR beta cDNA, the libraries had unique molecular identifiers in them. The yield from roughly 1 to 10 million T cells was about 500,000 cDNA molecules in total. A single record per CDR3 protein comes from TCRdb applying MiXCR to the PCR reads. The table lists under 200,000 distinct CDR3 sequences, around 36% of them singletons. The receptor was isolated from a girl between 5 and 17 years old with multiple sclerosis. The sequenced sample was blood, obtained after autologous hematopoietic stem cell transplantation. This chain links TRBV4-1 with TRBJ2-5; TRBD1 matches at 8 bases. The DNA of the CDR3 is TGCGCCAGCAGCCAAAAGGACAGGGCGAAGACCCAGTACTTC. Translating gives CASSQKDRAKTQYF.